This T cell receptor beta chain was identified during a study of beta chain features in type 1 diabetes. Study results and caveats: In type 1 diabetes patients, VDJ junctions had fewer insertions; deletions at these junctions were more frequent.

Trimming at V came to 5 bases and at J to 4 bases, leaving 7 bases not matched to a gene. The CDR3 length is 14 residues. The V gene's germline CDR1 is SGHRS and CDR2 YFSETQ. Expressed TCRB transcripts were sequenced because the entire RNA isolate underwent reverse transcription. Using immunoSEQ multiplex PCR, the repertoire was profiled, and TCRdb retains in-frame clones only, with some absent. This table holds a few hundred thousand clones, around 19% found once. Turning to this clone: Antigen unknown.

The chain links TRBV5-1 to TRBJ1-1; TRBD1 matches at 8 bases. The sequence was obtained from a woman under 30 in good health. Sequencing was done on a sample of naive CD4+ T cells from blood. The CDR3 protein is CASRAGGGSTEAFF. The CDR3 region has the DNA TGCGCCAGCAGGGCAGGGGGCGGAAGCACTGAAGCTTTCTTT.